The rows below give T cell receptor beta chains drawn from one sample of a study of shared clonotypes between healthy human individuals. TCRdb keeps only in-frame clones here, not all; method: immunoSEQ multiplex PCR. The sample records over 750,000 clones, around 96% being singletons. The source material was naive CD8+ T cells sorted from blood. The origin of the receptors is a man in his thirties or forties in good health. Each CDR3 is given without its conserved first and last residue. The order of the fields is V gene, clone size, CDR3 protein. Not all rows give a size; the values are once, few, many and, for expanded clones, a class.

v_call: TRBV25-1
clone_size: few
cdr3_aa: ASSEVSEQY

v_call: TRBV27
clone_size: .
cdr3_aa: ASRTGGSNQPQH

v_call: TRBV7-2
clone_size: once
cdr3_aa: ASSVHRAVGYEQY

v_call: TRBV29-1
clone_size: few
cdr3_aa: SVVSTSGSYNEQF

v_call: TRBV6-6
clone_size: .
cdr3_aa: ASSYSTRDETQY

v_call: TRBV12-5
clone_size: .
cdr3_aa: ASGENNEQF

v_call: TRBV11-2
clone_size: .
cdr3_aa: ASSPRLAGVYSYEQY

v_call: TRBV29-1
clone_size: .
cdr3_aa: SVDRWDTQY

v_call: TRBV11-2
clone_size: .
cdr3_aa: ASDDIYEQY

v_call: TRBV15
clone_size: .
cdr3_aa: ATRPTGGSLNQPQH

v_call: TRBV6-4
clone_size: .
cdr3_aa: ASSTDGNSNQPQH

v_call: TRBV28
clone_size: once
cdr3_aa: ASSFWVNTIY

v_call: TRBV30
clone_size: .
cdr3_aa: AVAGFRRYNEQF

v_call: TRBV25-1
clone_size: .
cdr3_aa: ASHTKTDTQY

v_call: TRBV6-6
clone_size: .
cdr3_aa: ASSYSWDKQETQY

v_call: TRBV7-9
clone_size: .
cdr3_aa: ASSLSTSSYEQY

v_call: TRBV2
clone_size: .
cdr3_aa: ASSFAGTAYSNQPQH